This T cell receptor (beta chain) was found in a study of shared clonotypes between healthy human individuals. The assay was immunoSEQ multiplex PCR, and TCRdb's table has in-frame clones only and misses some. The sample consists of 2 million to 3 million clones, under 95% of them appearing once. With regard to this clone: Its target is unknown.

V lost 5 bases, J lost 2 bases, and 16 bases lay in between. Germline CDR1 MDHEN, CDR2 SYDVKM. This CDR3 has 16 residues. Findings of the study overall: Compared with clonotypes that all four donors shared, non-shared clonotypes had lower generation probabilities. Between a few donors, naive CD4 clonotypes were shared at a level of about 5%.

The V call is TRBV28, the J call TRBJ2-1, with D perhaps matching TRBD2 (5 bases). The source material was naive CD4+ T cells from PBMCs. Regarding subset: CD45RA+ positively selected. The receptor was derived from a man aged 18-30 years in good health. Some clones in this sample may be carry-over from other donors' samples. CDR3 region: CASSHLGVEAYNEQFF. CDR3 nucleotides: TGTGCCAGCAGTCACCTTGGGGTGGAGGCCTACAATGAGCAGTTCTTC.